This T cell receptor beta chain was observed in a study of cytomegalovirus exposure and HLA in healthy donors. Findings of the study overall: A missense variant in DCLRE1C was later tied to TCR beta V- and J-gene trimming. It was assumed in the presence/absence analyses that sequencing depth was roughly uniform across donors. Exclusion applied to some V segments, including TRBV6-2 and TRBV6-3, as they were indistinguishable. A later analysis, which compared TCR beta chains of equal frequency, found the HLA-associated ones more clonally expanded.

The CDR3 is 13 residues long. CDR1 is SQVTM, CDR2 ANQGSEA, per germline. V gave up 6 bases and J gave up 4 bases; unmatched junction bases: 5. A remark on this clone: Its antigen is as yet unknown.

The PCR had 60 Vbeta and 13 Jbeta primers. Some clones are missing from TCRdb's copy, which holds only in-frame ones; the method was immunoSEQ multiplex PCR. The sample consists of some 140,000 clones, 79% of them appearing once. The V gene is TRBV29-1, the J gene TRBJ2-7; the match to TRBD1 covers 11 bases. The specimen sequenced was PBMCs. The clonotype originates from a man younger than 30 in good health and CMV-seronegative. In nucleotides, the CDR3 is TGCAGCGTCCTGGACAGGGGGCGGTACGAGCAGTACTTC. This gives the protein CSVLDRGRYEQYF.